This TCR beta chain derives from a study of blood T cell repertoires in COVID-19. Study summary: T cells, B-cell-depleted T cells, or PBMCs supplied cDNA or gDNA.

Sequencing was performed with immunoSEQ multiplex PCR; in TCRdb, only in-frame clones are kept and a portion is missing. Of some 310,000 clones in the sample, nearly 90% are singletons; the top ten hold more than 0.85%. V shed 7 bases and J 5 bases; nucleotides not matched to a gene: 10. Germline assignment: CDR1 SGHRS and CDR2 YFSETQ. The CDR3 sequence is 14 residues long. V usage is TRBV5-1 and J usage is TRBJ2-7, with TRBD1 identical over 9 bases. The sample consisted of peripheral blood. This TCR was sampled from a woman aged 40 to 50 with COVID-19, enrolled during active disease. The CDR3 DNA reads as TGCGCCAGCCATCCCACCGGGACAGGGAACGAGCAGTACTTC. Protein sequence: CASHPTGTGNEQYF. The full variable domain, with the rest looked up from reference TRBV5-1 and TRBJ2-7, is KAGVTQTPRYLIKTRGQQVTLSCSPISGHRSVSWYQQTPGQGLQFLFEYFSETQRNKGNFPGRFSGRQFSNSRSEMNVSTLELGDSALYLCASHPTGTGNEQYFGPGTRLTVT.